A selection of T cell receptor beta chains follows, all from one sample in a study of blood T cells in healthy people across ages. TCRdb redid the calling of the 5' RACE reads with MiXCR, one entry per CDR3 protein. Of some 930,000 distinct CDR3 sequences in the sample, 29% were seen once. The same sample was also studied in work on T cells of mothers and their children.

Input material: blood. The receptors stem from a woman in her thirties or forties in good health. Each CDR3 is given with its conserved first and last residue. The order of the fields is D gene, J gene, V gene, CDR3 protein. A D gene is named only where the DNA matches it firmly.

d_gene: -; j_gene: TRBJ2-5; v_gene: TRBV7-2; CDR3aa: CASSLDVGVPKETQYF
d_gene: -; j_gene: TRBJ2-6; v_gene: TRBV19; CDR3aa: CASSPISGANVLTF
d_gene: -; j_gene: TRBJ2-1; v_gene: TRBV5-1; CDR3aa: CASSLGQPLREQFF
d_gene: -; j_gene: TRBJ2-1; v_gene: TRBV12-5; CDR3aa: CASGLVPRGGRSGEQFF
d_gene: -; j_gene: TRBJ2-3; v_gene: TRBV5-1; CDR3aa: CASSSGTTTDTQYF
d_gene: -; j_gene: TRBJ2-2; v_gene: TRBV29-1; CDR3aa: CSAGGSVGELFF
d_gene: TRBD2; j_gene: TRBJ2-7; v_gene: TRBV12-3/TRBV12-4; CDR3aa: CASSLLWTSGDEQYF
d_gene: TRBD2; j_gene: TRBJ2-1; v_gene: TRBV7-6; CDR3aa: CASSEGGHNEQFF
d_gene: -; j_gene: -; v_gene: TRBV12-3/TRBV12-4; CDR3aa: CASSVLNRGGEQYF
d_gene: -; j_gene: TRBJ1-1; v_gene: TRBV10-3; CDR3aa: CATAGESGNTEAFF
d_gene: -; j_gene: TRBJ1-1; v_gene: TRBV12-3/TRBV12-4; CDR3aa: CASSFEFLYTEAFF
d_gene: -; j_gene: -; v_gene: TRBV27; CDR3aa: CASSLTARSSYNEQYF
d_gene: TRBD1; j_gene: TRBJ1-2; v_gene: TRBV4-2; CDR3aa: CASSQDAGTGNNYGYTF
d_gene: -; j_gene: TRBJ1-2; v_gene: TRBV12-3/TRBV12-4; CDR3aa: CASSPGTTLGYTF